The entry below describes one T cell receptor (beta chain). CDR3 length equals 11 residues. The germline V and J ends were trimmed by 0 bases and 11 bases, with 5 bases remaining between them. How the authors handled the data: Estimation of nucleated cell counts relied on the amplification of reference gene primers. Only in-frame clones appear in the TCRdb table, and some are missing; sequencing was by immunoSEQ multiplex PCR. From that table come the V and J calls and clone size; the DNA was used to work out D and trimming. This repertoire shows approximately 180,000 clones, 89% found once; its top ten account for roughly 2.4%. These data originate in a study of blood T cell repertoires in COVID-19. On the study more broadly: Material from acute and convalescent COVID-19 was sourced from the United States, Italy and Spain.

Participants reported their clinical history, and cohort assignment relied on those reports. The receptor comes from a woman between 40 and 50 years old with acute COVID-19. The sample was PBMCs or T cells enriched from blood (not recorded which). The rearrangement joins TRBV12-3 or TRBV12-4 to TRBJ2-1; D gene uncertain. This CDR3 reads CASSLAQKQFF. The CDR3 nucleotides are TGTGCCAGCAGTTTAGCGCAGAAGCAGTTCTTC.